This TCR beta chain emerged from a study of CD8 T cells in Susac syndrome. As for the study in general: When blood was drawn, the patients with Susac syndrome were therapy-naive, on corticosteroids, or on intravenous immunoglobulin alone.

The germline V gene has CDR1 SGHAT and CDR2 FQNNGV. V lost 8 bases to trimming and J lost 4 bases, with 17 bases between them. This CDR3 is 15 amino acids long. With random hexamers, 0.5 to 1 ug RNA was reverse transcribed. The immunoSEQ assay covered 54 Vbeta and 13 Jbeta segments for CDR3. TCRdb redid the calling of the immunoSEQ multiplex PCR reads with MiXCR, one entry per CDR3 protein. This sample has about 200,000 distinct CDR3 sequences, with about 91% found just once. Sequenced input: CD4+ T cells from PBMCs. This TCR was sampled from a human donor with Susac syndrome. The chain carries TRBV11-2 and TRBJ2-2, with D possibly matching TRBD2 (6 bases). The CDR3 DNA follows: TGTGCCAGCCTGTGGGGGGAGGAGAGCACCGGGGAGCTGTTTTTT. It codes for CASLWGEESTGELFF.